This TCR beta chain was sequenced during a study of T cells in Graves' hyperthyroidism and ophthalmopathy. Study-wide points: Most thyroid clonotypes expanded above 0.001 appeared in blood too.

This CDR3 is 17 amino acids long. V lost 2 bases and J lost 0; bases outside the gene matches: 3. Germline CDR1 is SGHNT and CDR2 is YENEEA. This clonotype turned up a few times. The antigen is not known. Researchers took RNA transcripts and amplified the TCR beta CDR3 regions from them. The HTBI primer set was used in a first-round RT-PCR of the TCR CDR3. TCRdb ran MiXCR on the multiplex PCR reads and lists one entry per CDR3 protein. The table lists fewer than 600,000 distinct CDR3 sequences, 14% of them singletons. The chain carries TRBV11-3 and TRBJ2-1; 11 nucleotides line up with TRBD2. The sequence derives from a woman aged 40 to 50 with Graves' hyperthyroidism. The specimen was blood. This chain's CDR3 is CASSLTSGRGSYNEQFF. The CDR3 DNA sequence: TGTGCCAGCAGCTTAACTAGCGGGAGAGGCTCCTACAATGAGCAGTTCTTC.